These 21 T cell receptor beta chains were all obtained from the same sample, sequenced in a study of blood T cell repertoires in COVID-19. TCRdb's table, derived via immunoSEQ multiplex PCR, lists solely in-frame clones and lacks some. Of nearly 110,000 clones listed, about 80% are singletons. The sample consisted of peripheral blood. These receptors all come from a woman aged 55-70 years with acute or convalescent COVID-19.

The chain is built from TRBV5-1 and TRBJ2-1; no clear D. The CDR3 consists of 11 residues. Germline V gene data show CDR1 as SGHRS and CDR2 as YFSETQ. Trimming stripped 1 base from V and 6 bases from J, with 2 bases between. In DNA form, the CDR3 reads TGCGCCAGCAGCTTGCTCAATGAGCAGTTCTTC. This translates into CASSLLNEQFF.

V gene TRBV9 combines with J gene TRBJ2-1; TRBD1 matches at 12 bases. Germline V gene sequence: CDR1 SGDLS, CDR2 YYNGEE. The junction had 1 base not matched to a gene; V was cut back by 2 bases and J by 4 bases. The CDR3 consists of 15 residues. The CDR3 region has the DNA TGTGCCAGCAGCGTGGGACAGGGGGCGTACAATGAGCAGTTCTTC. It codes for CASSVGQGAYNEQFF.

CDR3: CASSLGSGNQPQHF. CDR3 bases: TGTGCCAGCAGCCTCGGATCGGGAAATCAGCCCCAGCATTTT. This chain uses TRBV9 with TRBJ1-5, with D unclear. The CDR3 is 14 amino acids. Deletions cut 4 bases from V and 4 bases from J, with 12 bases between. Germline V gene data show CDR1 as SGDLS and CDR2 as YYNGEE. Looking up the rest from reference TRBV9 and TRBJ1-5 gives the full variable domain: DSGVTQTPKHLITATGQRVTLRCSPRSGDLSVYWYQQSLDQGLQFLIQYYNGEERAKGNILERFSAQQFPDLHSELNLSSLELGDSALYFCASSLGSGNQPQHFGDGTRLSIL.

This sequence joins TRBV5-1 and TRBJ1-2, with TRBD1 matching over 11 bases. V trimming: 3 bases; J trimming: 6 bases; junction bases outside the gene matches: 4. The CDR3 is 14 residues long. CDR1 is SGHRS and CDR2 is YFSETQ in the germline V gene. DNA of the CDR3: TGCGCCAGCAGCTGGGACAGGGGGAACGATGGCTACACCTTC. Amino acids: CASSWDRGNDGYTF. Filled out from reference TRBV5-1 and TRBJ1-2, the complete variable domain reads KAGVTQTPRYLIKTRGQQVTLSCSPISGHRSVSWYQQTPGQGLQFLFEYFSETQRNKGNFPGRFSGRQFSNSRSEMNVSTLELGDSALYLCASSWDRGNDGYTFGSGTRLTVV.

CDR3 DNA sequence: TGTGCCAGCGTCGACAGTAACACCGGGGAGCTGTTTTTT. Residues: CASVDSNTGELFF. The gene calls are TRBV6-6 and TRBJ2-2, with D perhaps matching TRBD1 (5 bases). V was pared by 8 bases and J by 2 bases, with 9 bases between. CDR1 MNHNY and CDR2 SVGAGI come from the germline V gene (reference sequence). The CDR3 length is 13 residues.

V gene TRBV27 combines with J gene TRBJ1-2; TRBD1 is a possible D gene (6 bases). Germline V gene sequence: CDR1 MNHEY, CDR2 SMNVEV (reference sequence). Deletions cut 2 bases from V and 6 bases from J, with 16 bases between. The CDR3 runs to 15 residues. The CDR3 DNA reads TGTGCCAGCAGTTTACGGGTACGGGGGGCTGATGGCTACACCTTC. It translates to CASSLRVRGADGYTF.

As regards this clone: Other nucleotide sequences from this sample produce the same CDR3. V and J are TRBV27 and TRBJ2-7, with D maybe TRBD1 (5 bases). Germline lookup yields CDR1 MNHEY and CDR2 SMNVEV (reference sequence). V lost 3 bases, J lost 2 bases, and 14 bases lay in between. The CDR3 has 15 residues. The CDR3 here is CASSFAGSFTYEQYF. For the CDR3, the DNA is TGTGCCAGCAGTTTTGCAGGGTCGTTTACCTACGAGCAGTACTTC.

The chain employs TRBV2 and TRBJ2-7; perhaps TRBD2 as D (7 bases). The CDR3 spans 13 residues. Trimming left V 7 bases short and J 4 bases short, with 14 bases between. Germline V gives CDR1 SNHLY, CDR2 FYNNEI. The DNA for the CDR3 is TGTGCCAGCAAGGGGGGGAGCTCGTACGAGCAGTACTTC. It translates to CASKGGSSYEQYF. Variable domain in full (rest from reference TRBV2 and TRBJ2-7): EPEVTQTPSHQVTQMGQEVILRCVPISNHLYFYWYRQILGQKVEFLVSFYNNEISEKSEIFDDQFSVERPDGSNFTLKIRSTKLEDSAMYFCASKGGSSYEQYFGPGTRLTVT.

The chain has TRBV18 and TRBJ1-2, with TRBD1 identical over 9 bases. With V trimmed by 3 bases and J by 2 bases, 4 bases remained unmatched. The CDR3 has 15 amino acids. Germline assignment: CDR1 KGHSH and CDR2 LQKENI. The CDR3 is CASSPPDRGNYGYTF. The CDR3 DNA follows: TGTGCCAGCTCACCGCCCGACAGGGGGAACTATGGCTACACCTTC.

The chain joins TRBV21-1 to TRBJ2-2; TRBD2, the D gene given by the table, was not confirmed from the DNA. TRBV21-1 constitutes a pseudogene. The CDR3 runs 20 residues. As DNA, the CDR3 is TGTGCCAGCAGCAAATGGCGGGAGAAAAGGTCCGGGACAAACACCGGGGAGCTGTTTTTT. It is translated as CASSKWREKRSGTNTGELFF.

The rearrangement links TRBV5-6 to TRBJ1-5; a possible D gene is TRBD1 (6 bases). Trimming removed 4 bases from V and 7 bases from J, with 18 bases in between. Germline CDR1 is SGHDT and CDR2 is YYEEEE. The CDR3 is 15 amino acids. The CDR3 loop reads CASSVAGTYGQPQHF. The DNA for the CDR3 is TGTGCCAGCAGCGTCGCCGGGACATACGGGCAGCCCCAGCATTTT.

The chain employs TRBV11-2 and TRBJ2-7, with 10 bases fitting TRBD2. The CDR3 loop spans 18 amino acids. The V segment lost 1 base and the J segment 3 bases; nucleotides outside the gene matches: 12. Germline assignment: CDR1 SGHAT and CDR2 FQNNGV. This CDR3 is CASSLVLISGGSDYEQYF. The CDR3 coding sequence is TGTGCCAGCAGCTTAGTCTTGATTAGCGGGGGGTCCGACTACGAGCAGTACTTC.

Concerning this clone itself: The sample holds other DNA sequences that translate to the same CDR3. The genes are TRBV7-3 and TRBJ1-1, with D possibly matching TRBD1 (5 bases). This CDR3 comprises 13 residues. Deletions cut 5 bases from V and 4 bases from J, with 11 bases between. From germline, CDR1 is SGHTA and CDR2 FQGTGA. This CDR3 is CASSPTGGTEAFF. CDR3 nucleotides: TGTGCCAGCAGCCCCACGGGGGGCACTGAAGCTTTCTTT.

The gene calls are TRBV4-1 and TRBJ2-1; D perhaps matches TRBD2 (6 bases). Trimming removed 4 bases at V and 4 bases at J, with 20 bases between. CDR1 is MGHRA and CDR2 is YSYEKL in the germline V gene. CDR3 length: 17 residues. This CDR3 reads CASSPLVGRREYNEQFF. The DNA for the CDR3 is TGCGCCAGCAGCCCCCTCGTTGGAAGGAGGGAATACAATGAGCAGTTCTTC.

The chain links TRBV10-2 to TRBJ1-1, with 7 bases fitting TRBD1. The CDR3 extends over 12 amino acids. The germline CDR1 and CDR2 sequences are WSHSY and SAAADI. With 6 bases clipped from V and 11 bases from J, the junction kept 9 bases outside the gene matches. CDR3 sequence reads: CASRGTGTAAFF. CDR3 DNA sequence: TGCGCCAGCAGGGGAACCGGGACAGCCGCTTTCTTT.

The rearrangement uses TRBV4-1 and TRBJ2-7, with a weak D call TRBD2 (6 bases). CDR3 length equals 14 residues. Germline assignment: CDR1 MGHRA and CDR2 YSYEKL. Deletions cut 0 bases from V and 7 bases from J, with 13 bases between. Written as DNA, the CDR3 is TGCGCCAGCAGCCAAGATCAGCTAGCGAGGGAGCAGTACTTC. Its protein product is CASSQDQLAREQYF.

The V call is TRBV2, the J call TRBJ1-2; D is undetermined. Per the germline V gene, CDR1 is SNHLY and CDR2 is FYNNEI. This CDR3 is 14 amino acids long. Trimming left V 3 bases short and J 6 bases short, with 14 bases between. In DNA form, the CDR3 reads TGTGCCAGCAGTGACTCATTCCGGGATAATGGCTACACCTTC. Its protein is CASSDSFRDNGYTF.

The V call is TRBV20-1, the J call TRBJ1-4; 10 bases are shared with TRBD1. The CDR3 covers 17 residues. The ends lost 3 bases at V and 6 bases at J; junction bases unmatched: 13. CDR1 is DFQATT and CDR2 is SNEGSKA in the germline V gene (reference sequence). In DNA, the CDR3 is TGCAGTGCTAGTTCGTCAACGCCGGGACAGGGGTATGAAAAACTGTTTTTT. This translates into CSASSSTPGQGYEKLFF.

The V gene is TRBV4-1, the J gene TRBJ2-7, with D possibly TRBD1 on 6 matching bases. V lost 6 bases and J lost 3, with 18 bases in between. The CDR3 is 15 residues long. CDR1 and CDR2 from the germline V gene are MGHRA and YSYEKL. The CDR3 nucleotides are TGCGCCAGCAGGTCACTTGCCGGACAGAGCTACGAGCAGTACTTC. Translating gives CASRSLAGQSYEQYF.

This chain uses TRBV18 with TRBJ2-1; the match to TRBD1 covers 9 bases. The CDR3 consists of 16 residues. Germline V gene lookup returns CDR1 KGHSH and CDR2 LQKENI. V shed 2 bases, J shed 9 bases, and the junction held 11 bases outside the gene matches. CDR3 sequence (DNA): TGTGCCAGCTCACCAGACGTGACAGGGGGTCTGGCTGAGCAGTTCTTC. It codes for CASSPDVTGGLAEQFF.

CDR3 region: CASSFNPWTGGDTQYF. CDR3 DNA: TGTGCCAGCAGCTTCAACCCGTGGACAGGGGGAGATACGCAGTATTTT. This rearrangement joins TRBV11-2 to TRBJ2-3, with 10 nucleotides matching TRBD1. The CDR3 loop spans 16 amino acids. The germline gives CDR1 SGHAT, CDR2 FQNNGV. The V segment lost 3 bases and the J segment 5 bases; nucleotides outside the gene matches: 8.